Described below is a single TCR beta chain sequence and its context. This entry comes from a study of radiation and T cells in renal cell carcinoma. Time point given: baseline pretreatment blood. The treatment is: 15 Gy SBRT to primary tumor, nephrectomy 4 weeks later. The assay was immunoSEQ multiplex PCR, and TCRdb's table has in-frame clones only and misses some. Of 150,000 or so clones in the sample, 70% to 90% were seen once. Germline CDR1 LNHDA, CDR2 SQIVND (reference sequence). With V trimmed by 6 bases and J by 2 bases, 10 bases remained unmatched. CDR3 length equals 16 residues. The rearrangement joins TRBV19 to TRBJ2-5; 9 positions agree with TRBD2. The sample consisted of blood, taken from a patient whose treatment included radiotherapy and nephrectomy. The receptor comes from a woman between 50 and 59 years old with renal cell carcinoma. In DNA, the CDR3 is TGTGCCAGTAGCCATGAGCGGGGGGCCTCACAAGAGACCCAGTACTTC. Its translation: CASSHERGASQETQYF.